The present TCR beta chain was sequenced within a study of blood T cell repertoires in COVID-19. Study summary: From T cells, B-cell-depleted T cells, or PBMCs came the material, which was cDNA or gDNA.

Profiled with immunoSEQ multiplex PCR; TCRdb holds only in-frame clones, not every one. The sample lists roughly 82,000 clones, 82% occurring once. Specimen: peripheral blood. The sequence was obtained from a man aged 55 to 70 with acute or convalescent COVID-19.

CDR3 nucleotides: TGTGCCAGCAGGGAGGGGGGACAGGGCGCCGGCTACACCTTC. Translation gives CASREGGQGAGYTF. The rearrangement joins TRBV6-6 to TRBJ1-2; 9 bases agree with TRBD1. The CDR3 runs to 14 residues. In germline, CDR1 is MNHNY, CDR2 SVGAGI (reference sequence). J gave up 8 bases and V 6 bases, and 10 bases lay outside the gene matches.